This T cell receptor (beta chain) appears in the sequencing data of a study of T cells in Graves' hyperthyroidism and ophthalmopathy. Overall study: It was at initial diagnosis, before any treatment, that peripheral blood was collected.

V gave up 4 bases and J gave up 1 base, with 10 bases separating them. The length of the CDR3 is 15 residues. Germline CDR1 and CDR2: MNHEY and SVGAGI. Ophthalmopathy patients had Clinical Activity Score at least 3, NOSPECS grade at least 4, duration under 3 months. A patient was excluded if there was uncontrolled infection, other autoimmune disease, pregnancy or lactation. It was 8.5 to 10 ml of fresh peripheral blood that supplied the PBMCs. Researchers amplified the TCR beta CDR3 regions from RNA transcripts. Carried out on the TCR CDR3, a first-round RT-PCR used the HTBI primer set. Via MiXCR, TCRdb re-called the multiplex PCR reads, giving one row per CDR3 protein. Of about 480,000 distinct CDR3 sequences listed, around 24% were seen once; the top ten hold over 9%.

The sample was blood. The chain uses TRBV6-5 and TRBJ2-2, with D perhaps TRBD1 (6 bases). The sequence was collected from a woman in her twenties or thirties with Graves' ophthalmopathy. The CDR3: CASSFDRRNTGELFF. As DNA, the CDR3 is TGTGCCAGCAGTTTCGACAGGAGGAACACCGGGGAGCTGTTTTTT.